This T cell receptor beta chain emerged from a study of human T cells and chemical hapten exposure. Study-level results: It was expanded TCRs that formed significantly more large CDR3 similarity clusters than controls did.

J was trimmed by 5 bases and V by 5 bases; bases with no gene match: 10. This CDR3 is built from 15 residues. Germline V gives CDR1 DFQATT, CDR2 SNEGSKA (reference sequence). As concerns this clonotype: Its antigen is undetermined.

This sample's time point: patch test 1, 2 weeks after DPC sensitization. The treatment is: therapeutic diphenylcyclopropenone sensitization with weekly scalp DPC. The study drew its donors from alopecia patients who were 18 to 70 years old and suitable for DPC. The library attached unique molecular identifiers to individual cDNA molecules. TCRdb ran MiXCR on the RACE reads and lists one entry per CDR3 protein. The sample includes approximately 340,000 distinct CDR3 sequences, roughly 6.9% of them seen just once. This TCR was recovered from a young woman with alopecia areata. Some clones in this sample may be carry-over from other donors' samples. This chain connects TRBV20-1 to TRBJ2-5, with 11 nucleotides matching TRBD1. The material was whole blood, obtained in connection with sensitization to the hapten diphenylcyclopropenone (DPC). CDR3 in DNA: TGCAGTGCTGCACGACCGGGACAGGGGGTCGAGACCCAGTACTTC. This translates into CSAARPGQGVETQYF.